Given below is one TCR beta chain in context. A junction boundary mismatches the germline segment, possibly from a read error. With a J-beta primer mix and a sample-barcoded 5' primer, a second PCR ran about 7 to 12 cycles. From the 5' RACE reads, TCRdb called clonotypes with MiXCR, one entry per CDR3 protein. Of 710,000 or so distinct CDR3 sequences listed, about a third are singletons. These data belong to a study of blood T cells in healthy people across ages. Sequencing used blood. The receptor comes from a woman of 80 years or more in good health.

The CDR3 region has the DNA TGTGCCAGCAGCGAGGGTGGGACAGCTTACAATGAGCAGTTTTTC. Its translation is CASSEGGTAYNEQFF. The genes are TRBV9 and TRBJ2-1; 7 bases map to TRBD1. This CDR3 spans 15 amino acids. Germline V gene lookup returns CDR1 SGDLS and CDR2 YYNGEE.